This T cell receptor (beta chain) came from a study of blood T cell repertoires in COVID-19 (dated by TCRdb to the early 2020s). Broadly, across the study: Samples covering the acute and convalescent phases of COVID-19 were provided by collaborators in the United States, Italy and Spain. Subjects who had been exposed to COVID-19, were actively infected with it, or had recovered from it provided the deeply sampled blood TCRbeta repertoires that made up the dataset. The material from the prospective study consisted of cDNA or gDNA derived from T cells, B-cell-depleted T cells, or PBMCs. Where HLA class I and class II types were available, the types were taken from metadata supplied by the sample provider, not from assay-based typing. The samples were drawn from the first 160 participants of the ongoing ImmuneRACE study and from 1,200 or so subjects provided by 6 global collaborators. The sample metadata nearly always contained a de-identified subject ID, COVID-19 status, age in years and sex. The repertoires were made available in a free public database intended to serve as a resource for research on the immune response to SARS-CoV-2. Broad study findings and their caveats: The amount of clinical and demographic metadata varied by source and participant and was provided uncurated.

The germline V gene provides CDR1 MGHRA and CDR2 YSYEKL. Its CDR3 holds 13 amino acids, cysteine through phenylalanine. The read is trimmed to its CDR3 DNA, 39 bases read in frame from base 1. V is cut by 1 base and J by 4 bases, and the space between the germline ends is 7 bases. TCRbeta CDR3 regions were amplified from genomic DNA by means of the immunoSEQ Assay, a bias-controlled multiplex PCR. The original pipeline was this. The number of nucleated cells in each sample was estimated from the amplification of reference gene primers within the assay. To quantify the absolute abundance of each unique TCRbeta CDR3 rearrangement, sequence reads were collapsed and filtered. For each sample, productive Simpson clonality was calculated as the square root of Simpson's diversity index across productive rearrangements. TCRdb retrieved this table from immuneACCESS and kept in-frame rearrangements only. Not all clones are present; in checked studies, unresolved V genes account for under half, and no reason is known for the remainder. The V and J calls and clone size were taken over from that table, and D and trimming were inferred from the DNA. A total of around 250,000 clones appear in this sample, roughly 80% of them only once. Roughly 3.4% of the sample rests with the top ten.

Whole blood was collected in K2EDTA tubes by collaborating institutions according to the institutions' own protocols. For TCRbeta analysis, collaborators shipped samples in one of three forms: frozen whole blood, isolated PBMCs, or DNA extracted from either of those sample types. This clone appeared once. The antigen it binds to is not known. Base qualities are missing; no much larger clone stands one base away. Material for sequencing was peripheral blood. The clonotype was recovered from a woman between 18 and 29 years old with acute or convalescent COVID-19. Here the chain combines TRBV4-1 and TRBJ1-1; the D gene assignment is ambiguous. The CDR3 reads CASSQGGATEAFF. Read as DNA, the sequence is TGCGCCAGCAGCCAAGGGGGAGCCACTGAAGCTTTCTTT.